This T cell receptor (beta chain) was retrieved from a study of blood T cell repertoires in COVID-19. Across the whole study: Collection of acute and convalescent COVID-19 samples took place in the United States, Italy and Spain. From T cells, B-cell-depleted T cells, or PBMCs came the material, which was cDNA or gDNA.

This clone appeared a few times. Original processing notes: Scientists estimated how many nucleated cells there were by amplifying reference gene primers. Data came from immunoSEQ multiplex PCR; TCRdb stores just in-frame clones and leaves some out. V, J and clone size were drawn from that table, and D and trimming were deduced from the DNA. The repertoire includes 100,000 to 150,000 clones, about four fifths of them detected once, and around 1.4% sits in the top ten. The CDR3 covers 16 residues. The germline gives CDR1 SQVTM, CDR2 ANQGSEA. Trimming pared 0 bases from V and 5 bases from J, leaving 18 bases between.

Sequencing input: peripheral blood. This chain joins TRBV29-1 and TRBJ2-3; D might be TRBD2 (6 bases). The clonotype comes from a man aged 60 to 75 with acute or convalescent COVID-19. CDR3 sequence reads: CSVEERDRGSQDTQYF. The CDR3 bases are TGCAGCGTTGAAGAGCGGGACCGGGGGTCACAAGATACGCAGTATTTT.